This T cell receptor beta chain was identified during a study of blood T cell repertoires in COVID-19 (dated by TCRdb to 2020 to 2022). Study-level background: The collaborator samples originated in the United States, Italy and Spain and spanned the acute and convalescent phases of COVID-19. The material from the prospective study consisted of cDNA or gDNA derived from T cells, B-cell-depleted T cells, or PBMCs. The dataset comprised deeply sampled blood TCRbeta repertoires from subjects exposed to, actively infected with, or recovered from COVID-19. The repertoires were made available in a free public database intended to serve as a resource for research on the immune response to SARS-CoV-2. Samples came from the ongoing ImmuneRACE study (first 160 participants) plus 1,254 subjects from 6 global collaborators. Nearly every sample came with metadata listing a de-identified subject ID, COVID-19 status, age in years and sex. Where HLA class I and class II types were available, the types were taken from metadata supplied by the sample provider, not from assay-based typing.

One collaborating source in Seattle enrolled patients during active infection and followed them longitudinally through the course of disease. Collaborating institutions collected whole blood in K2EDTA tubes following their own protocols. For TCRbeta analysis, collaborators shipped samples in one of three forms: frozen whole blood, isolated PBMCs, or DNA extracted from either of those sample types. In this sample, this clone turned up once. Its antigen is unknown. The input lacks base qualities; no much larger clone sits a single base away. Study-level results and caveats: Clinical and demographic metadata were provided uncurated, with the amount varying by source and participant.

TCRbeta CDR3 regions were amplified from genomic DNA using the immunoSEQ Assay, a bias-controlled multiplex PCR. Turning to the authors' computational methods: The number of nucleated cells in each sample was estimated from the amplification of reference gene primers within the assay. To quantify the absolute abundance of each unique TCRbeta CDR3 rearrangement, sequence reads were collapsed and filtered. For each sample, productive Simpson clonality was calculated by taking the square root of Simpson's diversity index across productive rearrangements. TCRdb provides this immuneACCESS table in a form limited to in-frame rearrangements. Some clones are lacking; in checked studies, under half of them reflect an unresolved V gene, and why the rest are absent is not known. The V and J calls and the clone size are those of that table, but D and trimming were determined from the DNA. The sample contains 250,000 to 300,000 clones, 88% of them found a single time. The biggest ten clones account for 10% to 12% of the sample.

CDR1 KGHDR and CDR2 SFDVKD are derived from the germline V gene. After removal of 4 bases from V and 7 bases from J, the junction retains 11 bases not matched to a gene. Including the terminal cysteine and phenylalanine, the CDR3 comprises 15 residues. Only CDR3 DNA remains: 45 bases, in frame from the first base. The receptor was isolated from a woman aged 25 to 39 with COVID-19, enrolled during active disease. The rearrangement joined TRBV24-1 to TRBJ1-2, with TRBD1 identical over 7 junction bases. The sample consisted of peripheral blood. The DNA is TGTGCCACCAGTGAGGGAGGACAGGTTAAATCTGGCTACACCTTC. Its protein is CATSEGGQVKSGYTF.